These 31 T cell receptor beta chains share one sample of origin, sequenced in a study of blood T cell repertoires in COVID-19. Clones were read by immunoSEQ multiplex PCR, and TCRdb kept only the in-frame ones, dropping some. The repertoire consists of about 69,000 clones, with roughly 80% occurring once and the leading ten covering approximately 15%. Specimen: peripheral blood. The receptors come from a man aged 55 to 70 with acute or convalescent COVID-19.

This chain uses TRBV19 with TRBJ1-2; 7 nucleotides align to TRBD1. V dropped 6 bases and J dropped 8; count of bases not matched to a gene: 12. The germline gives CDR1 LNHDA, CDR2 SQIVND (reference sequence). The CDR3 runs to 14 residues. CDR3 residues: CASRAKGGVGGYTF. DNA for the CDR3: TGTGCCAGTAGAGCAAAAGGGGGCGTCGGGGGCTACACCTTC.

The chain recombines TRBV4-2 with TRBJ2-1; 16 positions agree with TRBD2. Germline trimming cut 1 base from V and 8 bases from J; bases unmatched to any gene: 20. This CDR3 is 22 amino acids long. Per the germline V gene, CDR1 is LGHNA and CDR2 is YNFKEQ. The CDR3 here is CASSQVQGTSGGAGFTWHEQFF. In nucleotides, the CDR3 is TGTGCCAGCAGCCAAGTACAGGGGACTAGCGGGGGGGCCGGGTTTACGTGGCATGAGCAGTTCTTC.

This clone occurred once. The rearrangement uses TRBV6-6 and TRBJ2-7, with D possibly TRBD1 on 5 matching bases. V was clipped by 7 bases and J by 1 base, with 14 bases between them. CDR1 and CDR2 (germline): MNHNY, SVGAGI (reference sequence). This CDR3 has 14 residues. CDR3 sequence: CASIPQRGSYEQYF. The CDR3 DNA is TGTGCCAGCATCCCCCAAAGGGGATCCTACGAGCAGTACTTC.

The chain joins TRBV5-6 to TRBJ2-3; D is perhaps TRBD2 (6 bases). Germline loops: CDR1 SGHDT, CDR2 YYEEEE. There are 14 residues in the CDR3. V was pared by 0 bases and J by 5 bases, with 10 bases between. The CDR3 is CASSLGGRGDTQYF. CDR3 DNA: TGTGCCAGCAGCTTGGGAGGGCGGGGAGATACGCAGTATTTT. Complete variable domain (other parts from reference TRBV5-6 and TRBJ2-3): DAGVTQSPTHLIKTRGQQVTLRCSPKSGHDTVSWYQQALGQGPQFIFQYYEEEERQRGNFPDRFSGHQFPNYSSELNVNALLLGDSALYLCASSLGGRGDTQYFGPGTRLTVL.

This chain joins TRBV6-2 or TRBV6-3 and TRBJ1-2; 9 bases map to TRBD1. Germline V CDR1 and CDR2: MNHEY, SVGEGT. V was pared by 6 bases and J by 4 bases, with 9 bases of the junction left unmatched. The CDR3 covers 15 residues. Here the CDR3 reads CASSPGQGRAYGYTF. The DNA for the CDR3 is TGTGCCAGCAGCCCAGGACAGGGGAGGGCCTATGGCTACACCTTC.

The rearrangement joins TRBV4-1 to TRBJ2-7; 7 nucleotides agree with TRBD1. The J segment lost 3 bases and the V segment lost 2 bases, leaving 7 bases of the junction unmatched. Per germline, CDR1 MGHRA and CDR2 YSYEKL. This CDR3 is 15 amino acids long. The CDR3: CASSQSGTVYYEQYF. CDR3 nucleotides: TGCGCCAGCAGCCAATCCGGGACAGTCTACTACGAGCAGTACTTC.

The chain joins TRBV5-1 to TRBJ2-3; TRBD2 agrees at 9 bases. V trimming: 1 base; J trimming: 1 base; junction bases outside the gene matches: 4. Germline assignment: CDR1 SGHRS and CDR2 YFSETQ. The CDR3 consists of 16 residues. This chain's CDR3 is CASSLLAGTRTDTQYF. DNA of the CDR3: TGCGCCAGCAGCTTGCTAGCGGGGACCCGCACAGATACGCAGTATTTT.

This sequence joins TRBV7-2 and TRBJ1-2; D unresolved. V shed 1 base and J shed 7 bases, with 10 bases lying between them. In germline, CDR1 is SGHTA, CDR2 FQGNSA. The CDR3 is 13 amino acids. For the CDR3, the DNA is TGTGCCAGCAGCTTAGGAATCGGCGGTGGCTACACCTTC. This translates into CASSLGIGGGYTF.

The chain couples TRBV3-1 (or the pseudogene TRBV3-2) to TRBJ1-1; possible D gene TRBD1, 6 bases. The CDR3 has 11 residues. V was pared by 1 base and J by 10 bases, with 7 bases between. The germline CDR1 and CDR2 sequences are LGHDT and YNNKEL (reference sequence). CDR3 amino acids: CASSQGGGAFF. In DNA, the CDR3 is TGTGCCAGCAGCCAAGGAGGGGGAGCTTTCTTT.

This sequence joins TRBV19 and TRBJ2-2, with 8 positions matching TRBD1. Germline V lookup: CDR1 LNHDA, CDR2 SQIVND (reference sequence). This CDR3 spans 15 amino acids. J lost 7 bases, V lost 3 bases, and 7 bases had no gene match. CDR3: CASSIGAGGNGELFF. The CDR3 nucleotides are TGTGCCAGTAGTATTGGGGCAGGGGGCAACGGGGAGCTGTTTTTT.

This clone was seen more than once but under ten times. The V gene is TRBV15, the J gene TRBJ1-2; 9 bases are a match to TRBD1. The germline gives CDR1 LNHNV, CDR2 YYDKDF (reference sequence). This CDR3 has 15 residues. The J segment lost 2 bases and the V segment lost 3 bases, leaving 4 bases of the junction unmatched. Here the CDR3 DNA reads TGTGCCACCAGCAGGATAGGGACAGGGAACTATGGCTACACCTTC. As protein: CATSRIGTGNYGYTF.

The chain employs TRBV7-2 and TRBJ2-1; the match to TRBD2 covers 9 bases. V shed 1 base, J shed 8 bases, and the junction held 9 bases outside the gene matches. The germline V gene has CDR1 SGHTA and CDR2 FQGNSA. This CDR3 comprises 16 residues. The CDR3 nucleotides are TGTGCCAGCAGCTTAGGAGCGAGCGGGGGGTTGTATGAGCAGTTCTTC. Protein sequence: CASSLGASGGLYEQFF.

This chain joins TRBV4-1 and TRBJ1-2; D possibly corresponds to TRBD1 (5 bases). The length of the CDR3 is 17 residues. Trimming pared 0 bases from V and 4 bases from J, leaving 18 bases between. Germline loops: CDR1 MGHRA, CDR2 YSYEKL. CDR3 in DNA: TGCGCCAGCAGCCAAGATCCCTCGGGGGGTAAAAGCTATGGCTACACCTTC. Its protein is CASSQDPSGGKSYGYTF.

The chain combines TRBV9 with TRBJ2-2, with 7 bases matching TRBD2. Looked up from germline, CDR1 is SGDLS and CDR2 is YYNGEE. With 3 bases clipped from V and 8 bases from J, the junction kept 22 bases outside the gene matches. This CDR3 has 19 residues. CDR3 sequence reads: CASSGIIPRGGSNWGELFF. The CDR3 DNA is TGTGCCAGCAGCGGAATTATCCCCCGGGGAGGGTCGAATTGGGGGGAGCTGTTTTTT.

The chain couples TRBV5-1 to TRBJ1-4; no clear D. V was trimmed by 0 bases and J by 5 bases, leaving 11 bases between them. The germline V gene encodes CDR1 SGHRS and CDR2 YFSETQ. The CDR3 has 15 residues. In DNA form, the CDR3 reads TGCGCCAGCAGCTTGGCCGGGTCAGAAAATGAAAAACTGTTTTTT. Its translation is CASSLAGSENEKLFF.

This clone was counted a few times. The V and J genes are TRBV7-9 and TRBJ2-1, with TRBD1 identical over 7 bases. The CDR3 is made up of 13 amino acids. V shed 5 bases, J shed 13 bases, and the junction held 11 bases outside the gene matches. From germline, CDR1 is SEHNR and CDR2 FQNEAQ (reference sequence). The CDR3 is CASSVEVQGVQFF. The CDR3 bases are TGTGCCAGCAGCGTAGAGGTGCAGGGGGTCCAGTTCTTC.

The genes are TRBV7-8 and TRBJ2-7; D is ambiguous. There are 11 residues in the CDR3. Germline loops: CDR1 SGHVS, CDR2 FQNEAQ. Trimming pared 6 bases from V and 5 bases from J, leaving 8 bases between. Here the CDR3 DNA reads TGTGCCAGCAGTCCGGTGGACGAGCAGTACTTC. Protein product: CASSPVDEQYF.

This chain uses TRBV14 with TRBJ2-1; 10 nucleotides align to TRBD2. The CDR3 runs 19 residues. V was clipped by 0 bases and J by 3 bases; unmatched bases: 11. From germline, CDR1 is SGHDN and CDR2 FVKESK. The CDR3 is CASSQDTLAGETYYNEQFF. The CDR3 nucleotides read TGTGCCAGCAGCCAAGATACGCTAGCGGGGGAAACCTACTACAATGAGCAGTTCTTC.

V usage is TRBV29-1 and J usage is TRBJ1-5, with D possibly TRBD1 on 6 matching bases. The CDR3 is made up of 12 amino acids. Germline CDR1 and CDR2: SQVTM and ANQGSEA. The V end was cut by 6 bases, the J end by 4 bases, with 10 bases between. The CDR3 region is CSVTGQNQPQHF. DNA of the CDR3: TGCAGCGTCACAGGGCAGAATCAGCCCCAGCATTTT.

CDR3 amino acids: CASSVEQHYGYTF. The CDR3 DNA reads as TGTGCCAGCAGCGTAGAACAGCATTATGGCTACACCTTC. The chain carries TRBV9 and TRBJ1-2; D gene ambiguous. V was cut by 0 bases and J by 5 bases, with 8 bases left in between. The CDR3 spans 13 residues. Germline values: CDR1 SGDLS, CDR2 YYNGEE.

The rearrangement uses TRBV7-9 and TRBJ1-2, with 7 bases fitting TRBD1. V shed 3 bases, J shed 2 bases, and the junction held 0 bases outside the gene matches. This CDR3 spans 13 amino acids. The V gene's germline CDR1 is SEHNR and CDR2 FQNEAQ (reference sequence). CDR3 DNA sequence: TGTGCCAGCAGCTTGGGACAGAACTATGGCTACACCTTC. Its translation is CASSLGQNYGYTF.

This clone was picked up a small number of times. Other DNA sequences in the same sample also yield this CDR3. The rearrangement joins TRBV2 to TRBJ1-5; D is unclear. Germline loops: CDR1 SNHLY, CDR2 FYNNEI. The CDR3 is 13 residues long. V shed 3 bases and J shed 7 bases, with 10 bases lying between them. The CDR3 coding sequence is TGTGCCAGCAGTGAGGAGGGAATCCAGCCCCAGCATTTT. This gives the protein CASSEEGIQPQHF. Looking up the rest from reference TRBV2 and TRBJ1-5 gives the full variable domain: EPEVTQTPSHQVTQMGQEVILRCVPISNHLYFYWYRQILGQKVEFLVSFYNNEISEKSEIFDDQFSVERPDGSNFTLKIRSTKLEDSAMYFCASSEEGIQPQHFGDGTRLSIL.

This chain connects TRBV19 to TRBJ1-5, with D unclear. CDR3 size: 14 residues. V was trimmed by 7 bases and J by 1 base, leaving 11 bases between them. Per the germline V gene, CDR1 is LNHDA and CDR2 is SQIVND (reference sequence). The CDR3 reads CASNVVRSNQPQHF. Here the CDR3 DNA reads TGTGCCAGTAACGTCGTACGGAGCAATCAGCCCCAGCATTTT.

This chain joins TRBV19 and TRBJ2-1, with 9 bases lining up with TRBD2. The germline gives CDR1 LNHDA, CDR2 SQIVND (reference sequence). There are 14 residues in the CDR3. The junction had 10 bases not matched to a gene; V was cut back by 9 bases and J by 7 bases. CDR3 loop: CASGAGTSMNEQFF. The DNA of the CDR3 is TGTGCCAGCGGGGCCGGGACTAGCATGAATGAGCAGTTCTTC.

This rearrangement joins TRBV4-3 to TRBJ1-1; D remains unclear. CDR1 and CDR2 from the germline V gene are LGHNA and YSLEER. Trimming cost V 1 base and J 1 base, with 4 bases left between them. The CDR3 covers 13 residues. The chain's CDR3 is CASSQARNTEAFF. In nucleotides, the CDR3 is TGCGCCAGCAGCCAAGCCCGGAACACTGAAGCTTTCTTT.

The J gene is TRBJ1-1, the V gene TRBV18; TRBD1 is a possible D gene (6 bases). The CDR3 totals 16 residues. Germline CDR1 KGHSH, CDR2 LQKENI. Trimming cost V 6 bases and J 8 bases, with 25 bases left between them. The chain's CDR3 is CASSPKNTGGGEEAFF. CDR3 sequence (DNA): TGTGCCAGCTCCCCAAAGAATACGGGGGGCGGCGAAGAAGCTTTCTTT. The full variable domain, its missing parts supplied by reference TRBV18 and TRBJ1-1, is NAGVMQNPRHLVRRRGQEARLRCSPMKGHSHVYWYRQLPEEGLKFMVYLQKENIIDESGMPKERFSAEFPKEGPSILRIQQVVRGDSAAYFCASSPKNTGGGEEAFFGQGTRLTVV.

CDR3 region: CASFRDNNSPLHF. The CDR3 DNA is TGTGCCTCCTTCAGGGATAATAATTCACCCCTCCACTTT. V and J are TRBV6-5 and TRBJ1-6, with TRBD1 as a possible D gene (5 bases). Germline V gives CDR1 MNHEY, CDR2 SVGAGI. Trimming took 11 bases from V and 5 from J, leaving 13 bases between them. The CDR3 contains 13 residues.

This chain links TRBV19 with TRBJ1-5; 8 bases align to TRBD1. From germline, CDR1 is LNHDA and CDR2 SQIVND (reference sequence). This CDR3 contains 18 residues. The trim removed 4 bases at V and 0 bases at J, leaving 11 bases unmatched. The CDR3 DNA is TGTGCCAGTAGTACTCTTGACAGGGGAATAGATAGCAATCAGCCCCAGCATTTT. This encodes CASSTLDRGIDSNQPQHF.

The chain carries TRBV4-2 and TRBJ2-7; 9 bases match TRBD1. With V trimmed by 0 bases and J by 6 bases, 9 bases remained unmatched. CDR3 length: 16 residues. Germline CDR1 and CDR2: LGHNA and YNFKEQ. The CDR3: CASSQEWGTGFGEQYF. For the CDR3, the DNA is TGTGCCAGCAGCCAAGAGTGGGGGACAGGGTTTGGCGAGCAGTACTTC.

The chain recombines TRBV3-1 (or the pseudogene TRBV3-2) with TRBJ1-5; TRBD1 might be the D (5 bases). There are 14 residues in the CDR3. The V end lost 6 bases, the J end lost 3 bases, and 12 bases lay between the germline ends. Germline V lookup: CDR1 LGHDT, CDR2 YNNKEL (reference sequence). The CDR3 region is CASSPGTINQPQHF. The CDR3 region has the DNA TGTGCCAGCAGTCCCGGGACTATCAATCAGCCCCAGCATTTT.

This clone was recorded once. The CDR3 protein is CASSLHGGDMNTEAFF. The DNA of the CDR3 is TGTGCCAGCAGCTTACACGGGGGGGACATGAACACTGAAGCTTTCTTT. This chain links TRBV7-3 with TRBJ1-1, with D maybe TRBD1 (6 bases). Germline V CDR1 and CDR2: SGHTA, FQGTGA. Trimming left V 2 bases short and J 0 bases short, with 13 bases between. The CDR3 sequence is 16 residues long.